These 15 T cell receptor beta chains originate from one sample sequenced in a study of T cells in Graves' hyperthyroidism and ophthalmopathy. Amplification yielded TCR beta CDR3 regions, with RNA transcripts as the source. Using the HTBI primer set, a first-round RT-PCR was run on the TCR CDR3. MiXCR, applied by TCRdb to the multiplex PCR reads, yields one record per CDR3 protein. The sample comprises about 500,000 distinct CDR3 sequences, around 15% of which are singletons, and 18% rests with the top ten. The sequencing sample was made of blood. The receptors derive from a woman aged 18-35 years with Graves' hyperthyroidism.

This clonotype appeared many times. The chain carries TRBV3-1 and TRBJ2-1, with TRBD2 as a possible D gene (5 bases). The CDR3 sequence is 13 residues long. The germline V gene has CDR1 LGHDT and CDR2 YNNKEL (reference sequence). V dropped 6 bases and J dropped 5 bases, with 11 bases sitting between them. This CDR3 is CASRPGKHNEQFF. The CDR3 coding sequence is TGTGCCAGCAGACCCGGGAAACACAATGAGCAGTTCTTC.

This clonotype has just a few counts. The chain employs TRBV4-2 and TRBJ2-1, with D hard to call. V dropped 1 base and J dropped 4 bases, with 14 bases sitting between them. Germline CDR1 is LGHNA and CDR2 is YNFKEQ. The CDR3 covers 16 residues. The CDR3 DNA reads TGTGCCAGCAGCCAAGGCAGCAGCTTTAGATACAATGAGCAGTTCTTC. This sequence encodes CASSQGSSFRYNEQFF.

This clonotype was recorded at least ten times. The chain links TRBV18 to TRBJ1-2; D is unclear. The CDR3 consists of 14 residues. The germline CDR1 and CDR2 sequences are KGHSH and LQKENI. The germline V and J ends were trimmed by 3 bases and 8 bases, with 16 bases remaining between them. The CDR3 here is CASSPQSGDRGYTF. The CDR3 bases are TGTGCCAGCTCACCCCAAAGTGGGGATCGCGGCTACACCTTC.

Here the CDR3 DNA reads TGTGCCACCAGTGATTCGGGACAGGGGGTTTACAATGAGCAGTTCTTC. It codes for CATSDSGQGVYNEQFF. J is TRBJ2-1 and V is TRBV24-1; 11 positions agree with TRBD1. V lost 2 bases, J lost 4 bases, and 3 bases stayed unmatched. The CDR3 is 16 amino acids. CDR1 is KGHDR, CDR2 SFDVKD, per germline.

This clonotype was seen ten or more times. The chain combines TRBV3-1 with TRBJ2-3; D is ambiguous. CDR3 length equals 15 residues. Germline-derived CDR1 and CDR2 are LGHDT and YNNKEL (reference sequence). Trimming took 0 bases from V and 0 from J, leaving 7 bases between them. CDR3 protein: CASSQDRSSTDTQYF. CDR3 sequence (DNA): TGTGCCAGCAGCCAAGACCGGTCTAGCACAGATACGCAGTATTTT.

This clonotype was found many times. The chain combines TRBV3-1 with TRBJ2-2, with 8 nucleotides matching TRBD1. Germline V lookup: CDR1 LGHDT, CDR2 YNNKEL (reference sequence). Trimming removed 1 base from V and 5 bases from J; junction bases left unmatched: 3. CDR3 length: 15 amino acids. The CDR3 nucleotides read TGTGCCAGCAGCCAAGGTGGACAGGGAACCGGGGAGCTGTTTTTT. Translating it yields CASSQGGQGTGELFF.

The table lists this clonotype with many counts. The chain combines TRBV20-1 with TRBJ2-3; 11 positions agree with TRBD2. Per the germline V gene, CDR1 is DFQATT and CDR2 is SNEGSKA (reference sequence). V lost 5 bases to trimming and J lost 3 bases; unmatched junction nucleotides: 4. The CDR3 length is 14 residues. The CDR3 DNA follows: TGCAGTGCTCCTACTAGCGGGAGTACAGATACGCAGTATTTT. Residues: CSAPTSGSTDTQYF.

This clonotype was seen repeatedly, ten times or more. The chain is built from TRBV20-1 and TRBJ1-1, with 8 nucleotides matching TRBD1. CDR3 length: 15 amino acids. Germline CDR1 DFQATT, CDR2 SNEGSKA (reference sequence). V was clipped by 5 bases and J by 1 base; unmatched bases: 9. CDR3 sequence: CSAQDPTGANTEAFF. As DNA, the CDR3 is TGCAGTGCTCAAGACCCGACAGGGGCGAACACTGAAGCTTTCTTT.

At least ten counts were recorded for this clonotype. The chain employs TRBV30 and TRBJ1-5; TRBD1 aligns across 10 bases. The V gene end was trimmed by 5 bases and the J gene end by 2 bases; junction bases not matched to a gene: 6. The germline V gene has CDR1 GTSNPN and CDR2 SVGIG (reference sequence). The CDR3 is made up of 15 amino acids. This CDR3 reads CAWGQGEQGNQPQHF. The CDR3 DNA reads as TGTGCCTGGGGACAGGGGGAGCAGGGCAATCAGCCCCAGCATTTT.

This clonotype was picked up many times. This chain links TRBV30 with TRBJ1-1; 7 bases map to TRBD1. There are 15 residues in the CDR3. Germline V CDR1 and CDR2: GTSNPN, SVGIG (reference sequence). Trimming took 3 bases from V and 0 from J; bases not matched to a gene: 7. CDR3 amino acids: CAWSGDSDMNTEAFF. The CDR3 DNA is TGTGCCTGGAGCGGGGACAGCGACATGAACACTGAAGCTTTCTTT. The full variable domain, completed using reference TRBV30 and TRBJ1-1, is SQTIHQWPATLVQPVGSPLSLECTVEGTSNPNLYWYRQAAGRGLQLLFYSVGIGQISSEVPQNLSASRPQDRQFILSSKKLLLSDSGFYLCAWSGDSDMNTEAFFGQGTRLTVV.

The chain recombines TRBV15 with TRBJ2-3; 12 positions agree with TRBD2. Germline V gives CDR1 LNHNV, CDR2 YYDKDF (reference sequence). V was clipped by 4 bases and J by 2 bases; unmatched bases: 7. The CDR3 spans 17 residues. The CDR3 here is CATSTSGGEGYTDTQYF. The CDR3 DNA reads as TGTGCCACCAGCACTAGCGGGGGGGAAGGATACACAGATACGCAGTATTTT.

In its sample, this clonotype was seen a few times. The rearrangement uses TRBV14 and TRBJ2-3; perhaps TRBD1 as D (5 bases). The tail of the sequence fits TRBJ1-5 better, so the J call may be wrong. CDR1 SGHDN and CDR2 FVKESK come from the germline V gene. The CDR3 is 20 residues long. In DNA form, the CDR3 reads TGTGCCAGCAGCCCCCCCACCGGGACTAGCGGGAGTATCCGCACAGATACGCAGCATTTT. It translates to CASSPPTGTSGSIRTDTQHF.

This clonotype was observed a few times. The chain has TRBV19 and TRBJ1-1, with D possibly being TRBD1 (6 bases). The germline CDR1 and CDR2 sequences are LNHDA and SQIVND (reference sequence). The length of the CDR3 is 17 residues. V was trimmed by 0 bases and J by 2 bases, leaving 16 bases between them. In DNA, the CDR3 is TGTGCCAGTAGTATAGACCGCACAGGGTCCTTAAACACTGAAGCTTTCTTT. This codes for CASSIDRTGSLNTEAFF.

This clonotype came up a few times. The chain joins TRBV12-3 or TRBV12-4 to TRBJ1-2; D is uncertain. This CDR3 is built from 13 residues. V lost 2 bases and J lost 4, with 8 bases in between. CDR3: CASSLRQSYGYTF. In DNA form, the CDR3 reads TGTGCCAGCAGTTTAAGGCAAAGCTATGGCTACACCTTC.

This clonotype appeared many times. The V gene is TRBV28, the J gene TRBJ2-2; TRBD2 aligns across 11 bases. The CDR3 covers 16 residues. Germline loops: CDR1 MDHEN, CDR2 SYDVKM. Losses at the gene ends were 3 bases for V and 4 bases for J; bases not matched to a gene: 4. CDR3 protein: CASSFPSGRSTGELFF. The CDR3 region has the DNA TGTGCCAGCAGTTTCCCTAGCGGGAGGAGCACCGGGGAGCTGTTTTTT. Filled out from reference TRBV28 and TRBJ2-2, the complete variable domain reads DVKVTQSSRYLVKRTGEKVFLECVQDMDHENMFWYRQDPGLGLRLIYFSYDVKMKEKGDIPEGYSVSREKKERFSLILESASTNQTSMYLCASSFPSGRSTGELFFGEGSRLTVL.